The 4 T cell receptor beta chains in this list originate from one sample, sequenced in a study of blood T cells in healthy people across ages (dated by TCRdb to the mid-2010s). The method was 5' RACE. The sequencing machine was an Illumina HiSeq 2500. The second PCR ran for roughly 7 to 12 cycles and used a J-beta primer mix along with a sample-barcoded 5' primer. Starting from the raw public reads, TCRdb applied fastp trimming at Q25, assembled clones with MiXCR and retained in-frame beta chains. Merged by CDR3 protein, the rows form single entries marked with the most common genes and DNA. The sample table records some 760,000 distinct CDR3 sequences; 20% to 30% of these occur just once. The ten largest account for more than 3% of the sample. This same sample was also taken into another study, of T cells of mothers and their children.

Sequencing was done on a sample of blood. These receptors came from a boy between 10 and 17 years old in good health.

This clonotype was seen a few times. The DNA of the CDR3 is TGTGCCACCAGTGATAGTTATGGGAACTACGAGCAGTACTTC. The encoded protein is CATSDSYGNYEQYF. The rearrangement joins TRBV24-1 to TRBJ2-7; D is ambiguous. V lost 3 bases, J lost 3 bases, and 11 bases lay in between. The CDR3 loop spans 14 amino acids. From germline, CDR1 is KGHDR and CDR2 SFDVKD.

This rearrangement joins TRBV10-3 to TRBJ2-1, with 10 bases identical to TRBD2. J lost 6 bases, V lost 4 bases, and 6 bases had no gene match. Germline V gene data show CDR1 as ENHRY and CDR2 as SYGVKD. The CDR3 covers 15 residues. This chain's CDR3 is CAISVLAGVSNEQFF. The CDR3 coding sequence is TGTGCCATCAGTGTCCTAGCGGGAGTATCCAATGAGCAGTTCTTC.

Only a few counts were recorded for this clonotype. Its ends do not fully match the called genes, so a read error is possible. The rearrangement links TRBV29-1 to TRBJ2-3; D is unresolved. The CDR3 consists of 11 residues. Per germline, CDR1 SQVTM and CDR2 ANQGSEA. The CDR3 DNA sequence: TGCAGCGTCGAAGGGCAAGATACGCAGTATTTT. Translation gives CSVEGQDTQYF.

This rearrangement joins TRBV7-2 to TRBJ2-3; D perhaps matches TRBD2 (6 bases). Trimming pared 3 bases from V and 2 bases from J, leaving 18 bases between. Germline V gene sequence: CDR1 SGHTA, CDR2 FQGNSA. This CDR3 spans 17 amino acids. CDR3 amino acids: CASSLRGGRGFTDTQYF. The CDR3, as DNA: TGTGCCAGCAGCTTGCGTGGAGGGCGGGGATTCACAGATACGCAGTATTTT.